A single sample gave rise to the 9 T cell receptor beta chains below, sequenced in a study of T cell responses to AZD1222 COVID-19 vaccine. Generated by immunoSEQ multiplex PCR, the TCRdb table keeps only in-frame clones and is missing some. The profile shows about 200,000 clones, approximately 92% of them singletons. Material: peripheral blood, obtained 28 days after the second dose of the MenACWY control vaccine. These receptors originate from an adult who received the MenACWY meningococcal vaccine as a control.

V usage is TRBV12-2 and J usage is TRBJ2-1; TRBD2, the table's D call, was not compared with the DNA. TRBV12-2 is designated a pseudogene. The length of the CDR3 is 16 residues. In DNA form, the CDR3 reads TGTGCAAGTCGCTTAGCCAAGGCGCGGATATACAATGAGCAGTTCTTC. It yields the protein CASRLAKARIYNEQFF.

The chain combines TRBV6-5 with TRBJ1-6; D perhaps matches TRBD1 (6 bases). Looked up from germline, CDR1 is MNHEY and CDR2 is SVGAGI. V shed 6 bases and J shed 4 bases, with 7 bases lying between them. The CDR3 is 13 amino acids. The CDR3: CASRDRYNSPLHF. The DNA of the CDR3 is TGTGCCAGCAGGGACAGATATAATTCACCCCTCCACTTT.

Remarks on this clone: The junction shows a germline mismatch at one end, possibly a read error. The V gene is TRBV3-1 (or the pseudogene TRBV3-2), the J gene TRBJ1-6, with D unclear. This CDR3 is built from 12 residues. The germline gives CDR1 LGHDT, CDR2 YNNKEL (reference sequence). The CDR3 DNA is TGTGCCAGCAGCCGCCTTAATACACCCCTCCACTTT. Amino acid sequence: CASSRLNTPLHF.

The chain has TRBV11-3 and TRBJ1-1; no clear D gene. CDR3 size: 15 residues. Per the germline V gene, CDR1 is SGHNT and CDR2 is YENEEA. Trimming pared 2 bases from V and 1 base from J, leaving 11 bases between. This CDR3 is CASSLTRLSNTEAFF. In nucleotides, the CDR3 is TGTGCCAGCAGCTTAACGAGATTATCGAACACTGAAGCTTTCTTT.

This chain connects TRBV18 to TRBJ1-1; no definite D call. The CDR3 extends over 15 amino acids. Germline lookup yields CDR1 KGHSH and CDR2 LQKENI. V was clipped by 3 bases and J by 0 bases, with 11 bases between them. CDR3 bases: TGTGCCAGCTCACCTGGACCAGGCGTGAACACTGAAGCTTTCTTT. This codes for CASSPGPGVNTEAFF.

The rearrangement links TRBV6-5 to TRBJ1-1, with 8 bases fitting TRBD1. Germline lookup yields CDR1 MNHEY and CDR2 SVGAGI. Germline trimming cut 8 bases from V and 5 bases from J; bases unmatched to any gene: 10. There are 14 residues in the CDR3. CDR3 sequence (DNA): TGTGCCAGCGGCCTTACGACAGGGGTAACTGAAGCTTTCTTT. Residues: CASGLTTGVTEAFF.

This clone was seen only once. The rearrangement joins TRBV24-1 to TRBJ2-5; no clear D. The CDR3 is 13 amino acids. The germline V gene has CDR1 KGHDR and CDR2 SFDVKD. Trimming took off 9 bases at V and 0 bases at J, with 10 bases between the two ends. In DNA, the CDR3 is TGTGCCACCGGTGGACCCTACCAAGAGACCCAGTACTTC. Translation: CATGGPYQETQYF.

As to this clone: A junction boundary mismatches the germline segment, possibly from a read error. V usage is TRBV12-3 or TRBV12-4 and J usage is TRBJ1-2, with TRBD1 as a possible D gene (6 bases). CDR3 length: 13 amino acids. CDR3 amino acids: CASSLGGRSGPIF. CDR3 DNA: TGTGCCAGCAGTTTGGGGGGGCGCTCAGGACCCATCTTC.

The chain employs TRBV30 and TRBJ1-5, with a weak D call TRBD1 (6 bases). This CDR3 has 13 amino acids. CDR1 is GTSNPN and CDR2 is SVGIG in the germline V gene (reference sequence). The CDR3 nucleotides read TGTGCTGTCGGGGGGCCGAGCAATCAGCCCCAGCATTTT. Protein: CAVGGPSNQPQHF.